The 10 T cell receptor beta chains presented below share a single source sample, sequenced in a study of CD8+ T cells in alopecia areata. RNA, once extracted, was reverse transcribed into cDNA for use as the sequencing template. TCRdb keeps only in-frame clones here, not all; method: immunoSEQ multiplex PCR. The sample shows 2,500 to 3,000 clones, none of them appearing just once. The sequencing sample was made of lesional skin. The receptors were sampled from a C3H/HeJ mouse with alopecia areata. Mouse strain MHC haplotype: H2-k.

There are a few counts of this clone. It may be a read error: a sequence one base away is much more abundant. Gene names and germline refer to mouse. The read gets to within 4 residues of the CDR3 end, and the germline J gene fills in the rest. The chain recombines TRBV3 with TRBJ1-1; D may be TRBD1 (6 bases). CDR1 and CDR2 (germline): SNHLY, FYNGKV (reference sequence). V lost 6 bases, J lost 0 bases, and 11 bases lay in between. The CDR3 is made up of 14 amino acids. Here the CDR3 reads CASSLQGANTEVFF. The part of the CDR3 DNA that was read is TGTGCCAGCAGTCTACAGGGAGCAAACACA.

This clone was picked up many times. Gene names follow the mouse nomenclature. The covered CDR3 bases are TGTGCCAGCGGTGATGCTGGGGCAAAC. This sequence encodes CASGDAGAN. The whole CDR3 region reads CASGDAGANTLYF. This sequence joins TRBV13-2 and TRBJ2-4, with a tentative D call TRBD2 (6 bases). With the read ending 4 residues before the CDR3 end, the germline J gene is used to fill in that end. Germline V lookup: CDR1 NNHNN, CDR2 SYGAGS (reference sequence). The CDR3 contains 13 residues.

This clone was picked up many times. Gene and germline names: mouse. Coverage ceases 4 residues before the CDR3 finishes, and the germline J gene fills in the end. The chain uses TRBV12-2 and TRBJ2-1; a weak D match, TRBD1 (6 bases). Deletions cut 2 bases from V and 1 base from J, with 11 bases between. This CDR3 is 15 amino acids long. Germline loops: CDR1 SGHLS, CDR2 HYDKME. The covered CDR3 bases are TGTGCCAGCTCTCGCCCGAGGGGGAACTATGCT. Translated, it gives CASSRPRGNYA. The complete CDR3 sequence is CASSRPRGNYAEQFF.

As for this clone: The listed genes are named as in mouse. The CDR3 goes on 4 residues after the read ends, and that part is filled in from the germline J gene. The V call is TRBV15, the J call TRBJ2-7; maybe TRBD1 (5 bases). Trimming left V 6 bases short and J 0 bases short, with 12 bases between. This CDR3 has 14 amino acids. Looked up from germline, CDR1 is SGHND and CDR2 is FRSKSL. Incomplete CDR3 DNA: TGTGCCAGCAGCATGACAGTTCCCTCCTAT. It is translated as CASSMTVPSY. The whole CDR3 protein reads CASSMTVPSYEQYF. The full variable domain, with the rest looked up from reference TRBV15 and TRBJ2-7, is DAGVTQTPRHEVAEKGQTIILKCEPVSGHNDLFWYRQTKIQGLELLSYFRSKSLMEDGGAFKDRFKAEMLNSSFSTLKIQPTEPKDSAVYLCASSMTVPSYEQYFGPGTRLTVL.

This clone was observed a handful of times. The listed genes are named as in mouse. The read stops 4 residues short of the end of the CDR3; the missing end is completed from the germline J gene. The chain couples TRBV16 to TRBJ2-5; TRBD2 is a possible D gene (6 bases). CDR1 is SGHSA, CDR2 FRNQAP, per germline. The CDR3 is 14 amino acids. CDR3 DNA, as far as it was read: TGTGCAAGCAGCTTAGATTCCGGGGGGGAC. Protein product: CASSLDSGGD. The entire CDR3 reads CASSLDSGGDTQYF.

On this clone: Each gene name is a mouse one. The read ends 4 residues early relative to the CDR3; the germline J gene fills the gap. V usage is TRBV13-2 and J usage is TRBJ2-1; D gene unclear. CDR3 length: 12 amino acids. Looked up from germline, CDR1 is NNHNN and CDR2 is SYGAGS (reference sequence). Trimming pared 7 bases from V and 5 bases from J, leaving 10 bases between. The sequenced CDR3 bases are TGTGCCAGCTCGGGTAGGGATGCT. Protein sequence: CASSGRDA. The complete CDR3 sequence is CASSGRDAEQFF.

This clone was counted many times. Gene names refer to mouse genes. Coverage ceases 4 residues before the CDR3 finishes, and the germline J gene fills in the end. This sequence joins TRBV13-2 and TRBJ2-7; 8 nucleotides line up with TRBD2. Germline assignment: CDR1 NNHNN and CDR2 SYGAGS (reference sequence). The CDR3 is 15 residues long. The CDR3 protein is CASGESALGEYEQYF. CDR3 DNA, as far as it was read: TGTGCCAGCGGTGAATCCGCACTGGGGGAGTAT.

There are many counts of this clone. Genes here carry mouse names. The sequenced CDR3 bases are TGTGCTAGCAGACAGGGGAGGGACTCC. Translating gives CASRQGRDS. The full CDR3 is CASRQGRDSDYTF. The chain links TRBV29 to TRBJ1-2, with 7 nucleotides matching TRBD1. Sequencing ends 4 residues short of the CDR3 end; the germline J gene provides the rest. This CDR3 contains 13 residues. With V trimmed by 6 bases and J by 3 bases, 4 bases remained unmatched. Looked up from germline, CDR1 is MSHET and CDR2 is SYDVDS.

The sample holds many counts of this clone. The gene symbols are mouse symbols. The CDR3 DNA, read in part, is TGTGCCAGCAGTTCCTCCAGGGGTGACACCGGG. Its protein product is CASSSSRGDTG. The whole CDR3 is CASSSSRGDTGQLYF. This chain links TRBV14 with TRBJ2-2, with a possible D match to TRBD1 (6 bases). The sequence runs out 4 residues before the end of the CDR3; the remainder is reconstructed from the germline J gene. The germline CDR1 and CDR2 sequences are SGHDT and FRDEAV. The CDR3 extends over 15 amino acids. Deletions cut 3 bases from V and 3 bases from J, with 12 bases between.

This clone qualifies as medium-sized. Mouse names are used for the genes. The CDR3 end is not reached by the read, which stops 4 residues before it; the germline J gene fills it in. V usage is TRBV16 and J usage is TRBJ2-4, with 10 positions matching TRBD2. The CDR3 extends over 18 amino acids. CDR1 and CDR2 from the germline V gene are SGHSA and FRNQAP. Trimming at V came to 0 bases and at J to 3 bases, leaving 9 bases not matched to a gene. CDR3 protein: CASSLDFTWGGAQNTLYF. The CDR3 bases that were read are TGTGCAAGCAGCTTAGATTTCACCTGGGGGGGCGCCCAAAAC. The variable domain in full, with the rest retrieved from reference TRBV16 and TRBJ2-4, is NAGVIQTPRHKVTGKGQEATLWCEPISGHSAVFWYRQTIVQGLEFLTYFRNQAPIDDSGMPKERFSAQMPNQSHSTLKIQSTQPQDSAVYLCASSLDFTWGGAQNTLYFGAGTRLSVL.